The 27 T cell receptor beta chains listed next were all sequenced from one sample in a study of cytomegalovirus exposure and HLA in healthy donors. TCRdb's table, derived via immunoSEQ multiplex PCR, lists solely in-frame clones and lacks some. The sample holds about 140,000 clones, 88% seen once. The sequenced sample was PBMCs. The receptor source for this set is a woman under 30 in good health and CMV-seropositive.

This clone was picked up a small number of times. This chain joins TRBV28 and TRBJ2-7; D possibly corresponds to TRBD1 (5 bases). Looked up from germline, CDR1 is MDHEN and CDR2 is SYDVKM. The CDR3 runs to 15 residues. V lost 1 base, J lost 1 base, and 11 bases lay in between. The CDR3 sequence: CASSLYARVSYEQYF. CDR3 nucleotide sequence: TGTGCCAGCAGTTTATATGCCAGGGTGTCCTACGAGCAGTACTTC.

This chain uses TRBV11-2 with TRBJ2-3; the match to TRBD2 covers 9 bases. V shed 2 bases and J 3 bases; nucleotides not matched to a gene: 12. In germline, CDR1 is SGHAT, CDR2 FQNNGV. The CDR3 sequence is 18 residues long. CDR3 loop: CASSLRAGGALLTDTQYF. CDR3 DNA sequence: TGTGCCAGCAGCTTAAGGGCGGGGGGGGCCCTTCTAACAGATACGCAGTATTTT.

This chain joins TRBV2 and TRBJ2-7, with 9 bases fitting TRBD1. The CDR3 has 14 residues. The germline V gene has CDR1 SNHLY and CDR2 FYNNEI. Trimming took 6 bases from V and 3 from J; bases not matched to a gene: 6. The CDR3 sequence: CASRPDRGGYEQYF. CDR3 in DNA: TGTGCCAGCAGGCCTGACAGGGGGGGCTACGAGCAGTACTTC.

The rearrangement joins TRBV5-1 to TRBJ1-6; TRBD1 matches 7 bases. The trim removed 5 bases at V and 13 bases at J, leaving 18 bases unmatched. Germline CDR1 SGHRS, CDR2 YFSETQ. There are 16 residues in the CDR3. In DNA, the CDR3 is TGCGCCAGCAGATACTTGACAGGGACGAACTTGGGTCCCCTCCACTTT. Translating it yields CASRYLTGTNLGPLHF.

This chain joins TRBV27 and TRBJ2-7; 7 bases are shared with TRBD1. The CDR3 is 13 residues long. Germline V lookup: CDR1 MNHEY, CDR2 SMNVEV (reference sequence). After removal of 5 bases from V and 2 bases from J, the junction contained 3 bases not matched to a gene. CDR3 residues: CASSEGTAYEQYF. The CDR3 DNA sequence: TGTGCCAGCAGTGAGGGGACAGCCTACGAGCAGTACTTC.

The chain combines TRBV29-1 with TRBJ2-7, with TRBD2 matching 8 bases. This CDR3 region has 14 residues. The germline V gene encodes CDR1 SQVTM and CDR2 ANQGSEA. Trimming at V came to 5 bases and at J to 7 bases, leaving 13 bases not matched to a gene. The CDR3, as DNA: TGCAGCGTTAAGCGGGAGCAAAAGCCGTTAGAGCAGTACTTC. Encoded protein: CSVKREQKPLEQYF.

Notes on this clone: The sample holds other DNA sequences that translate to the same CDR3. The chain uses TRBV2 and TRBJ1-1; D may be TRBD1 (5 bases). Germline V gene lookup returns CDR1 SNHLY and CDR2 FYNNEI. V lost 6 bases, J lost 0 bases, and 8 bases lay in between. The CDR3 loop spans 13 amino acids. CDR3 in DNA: TGTGCCAGCAGGGCACAGGTGAACACTGAAGCTTTCTTT. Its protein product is CASRAQVNTEAFF.

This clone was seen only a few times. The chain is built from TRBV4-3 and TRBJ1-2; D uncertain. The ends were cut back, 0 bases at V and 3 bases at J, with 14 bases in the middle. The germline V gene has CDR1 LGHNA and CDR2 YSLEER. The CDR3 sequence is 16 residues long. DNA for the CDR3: TGCGCCAGCAGCCAAGATAGCATCGCGGTGGACTATGGCTACACCTTC. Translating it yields CASSQDSIAVDYGYTF.

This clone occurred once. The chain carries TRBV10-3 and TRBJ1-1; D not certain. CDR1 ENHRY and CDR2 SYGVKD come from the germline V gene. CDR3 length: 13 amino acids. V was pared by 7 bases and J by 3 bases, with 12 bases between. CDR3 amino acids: CAITRAWDTEAFF. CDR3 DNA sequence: TGTGCCATCACGAGGGCTTGGGACACTGAAGCTTTCTTT.

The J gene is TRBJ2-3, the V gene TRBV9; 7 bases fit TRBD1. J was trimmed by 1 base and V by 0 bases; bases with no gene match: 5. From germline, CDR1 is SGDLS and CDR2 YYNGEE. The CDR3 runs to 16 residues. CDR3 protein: CASSVAPTGRTDTQYF. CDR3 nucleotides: TGTGCCAGCAGCGTAGCCCCGACAGGGCGCACAGATACGCAGTATTTT.

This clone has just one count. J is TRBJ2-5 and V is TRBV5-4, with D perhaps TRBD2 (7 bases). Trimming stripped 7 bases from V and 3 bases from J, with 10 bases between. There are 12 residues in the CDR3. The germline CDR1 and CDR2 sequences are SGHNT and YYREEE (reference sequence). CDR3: CASGRGEETQYF. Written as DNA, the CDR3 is TGTGCCAGCGGGAGGGGGGAAGAGACCCAGTACTTC.

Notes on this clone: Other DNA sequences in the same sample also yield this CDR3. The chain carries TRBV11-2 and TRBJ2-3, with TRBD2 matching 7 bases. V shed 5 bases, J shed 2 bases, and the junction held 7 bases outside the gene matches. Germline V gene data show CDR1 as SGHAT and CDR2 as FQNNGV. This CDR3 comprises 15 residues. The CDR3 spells CASSLSGAPTDTQYF. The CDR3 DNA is TGTGCCAGCAGCCTGAGCGGGGCCCCCACAGATACGCAGTATTTT.

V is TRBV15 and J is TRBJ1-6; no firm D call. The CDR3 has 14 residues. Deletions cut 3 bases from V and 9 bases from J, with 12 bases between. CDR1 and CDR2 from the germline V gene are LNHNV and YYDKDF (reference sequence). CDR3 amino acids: CATSSGVSGSPLHF. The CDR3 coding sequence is TGTGCCACCAGCAGCGGGGTGTCTGGTTCACCCCTCCACTTT.

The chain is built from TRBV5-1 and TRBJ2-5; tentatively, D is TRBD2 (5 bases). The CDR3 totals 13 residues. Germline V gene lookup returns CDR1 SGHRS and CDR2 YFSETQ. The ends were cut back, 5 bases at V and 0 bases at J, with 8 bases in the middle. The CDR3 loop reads CASRYGNQETQYF. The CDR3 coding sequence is TGCGCCAGCAGGTACGGGAACCAAGAGACCCAGTACTTC.

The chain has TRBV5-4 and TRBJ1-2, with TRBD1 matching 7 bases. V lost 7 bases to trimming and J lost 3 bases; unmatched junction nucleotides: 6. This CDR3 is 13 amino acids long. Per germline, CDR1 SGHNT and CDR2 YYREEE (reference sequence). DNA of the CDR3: TGTGCCAGCGTAGGTCAGGGGGACTATGGCTACACCTTC. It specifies CASVGQGDYGYTF.

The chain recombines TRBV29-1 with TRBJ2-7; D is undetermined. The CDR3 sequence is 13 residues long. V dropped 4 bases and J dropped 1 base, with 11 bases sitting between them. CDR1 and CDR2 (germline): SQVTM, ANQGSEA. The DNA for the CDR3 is TGCAGCGTTGTCGGCAGGTTATCCTACGAGCAGTACTTC. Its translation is CSVVGRLSYEQYF.

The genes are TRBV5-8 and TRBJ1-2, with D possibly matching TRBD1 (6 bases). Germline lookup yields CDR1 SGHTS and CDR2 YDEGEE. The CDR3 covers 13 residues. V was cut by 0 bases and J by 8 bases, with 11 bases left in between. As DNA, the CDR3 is TGTGCCAGCAGCTTGGCAGGGGCGCTAGGCTACACCTTC. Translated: CASSLAGALGYTF.

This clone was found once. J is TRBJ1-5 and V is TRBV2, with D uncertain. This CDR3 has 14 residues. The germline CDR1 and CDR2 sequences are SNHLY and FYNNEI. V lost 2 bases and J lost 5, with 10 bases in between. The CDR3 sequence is CASSEMLADQPQHF. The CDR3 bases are TGTGCCAGCAGTGAAATGTTGGCAGATCAGCCCCAGCATTTT.

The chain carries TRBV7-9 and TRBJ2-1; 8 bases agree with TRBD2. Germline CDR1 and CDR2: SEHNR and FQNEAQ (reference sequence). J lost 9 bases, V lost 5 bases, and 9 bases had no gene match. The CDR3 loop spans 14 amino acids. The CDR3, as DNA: TGTGCCAGCAGCACTCCCGGACTAGCCAGTGAGCAGTTCTTC. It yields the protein CASSTPGLASEQFF. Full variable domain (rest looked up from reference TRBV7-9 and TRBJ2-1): DTGVSQNPRHKITKRGQNVTFRCDPISEHNRLYWYRQTLGQGPEFLTYFQNEAQLEKSRLLSDRFSAERPKGSFSTLEIQRTEQGDSAMYLCASSTPGLASEQFFGPGTRLTVL.

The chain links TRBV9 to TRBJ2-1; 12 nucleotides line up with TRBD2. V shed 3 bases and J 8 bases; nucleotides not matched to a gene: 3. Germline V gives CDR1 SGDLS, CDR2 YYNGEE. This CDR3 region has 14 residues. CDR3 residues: CASSARLAGDEQFF. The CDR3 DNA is TGTGCCAGCAGCGCCCGACTAGCGGGAGATGAGCAGTTCTTC.

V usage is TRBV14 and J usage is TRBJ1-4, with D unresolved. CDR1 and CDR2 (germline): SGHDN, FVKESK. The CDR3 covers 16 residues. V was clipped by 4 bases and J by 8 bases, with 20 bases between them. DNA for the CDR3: TGTGCCAGCAGCCCACCTTCACAGAGGGCAAGGGAAAAACTGTTTTTT. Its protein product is CASSPPSQRAREKLFF.

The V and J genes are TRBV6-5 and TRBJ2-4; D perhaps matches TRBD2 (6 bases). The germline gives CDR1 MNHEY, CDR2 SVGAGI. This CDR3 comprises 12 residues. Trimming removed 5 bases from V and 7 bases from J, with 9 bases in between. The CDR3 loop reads CASSDSGNIQYF. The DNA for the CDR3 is TGTGCCAGCAGTGACAGCGGGAACATTCAGTACTTC.

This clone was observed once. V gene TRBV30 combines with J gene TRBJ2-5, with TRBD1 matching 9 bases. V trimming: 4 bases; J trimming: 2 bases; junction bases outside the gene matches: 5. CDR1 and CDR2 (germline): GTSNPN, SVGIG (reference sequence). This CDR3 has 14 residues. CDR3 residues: CAWIGTGRQETQYF. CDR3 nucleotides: TGTGCCTGGATCGGGACAGGGAGACAAGAGACCCAGTACTTC. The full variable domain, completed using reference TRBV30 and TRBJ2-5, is SQTIHQWPATLVQPVGSPLSLECTVEGTSNPNLYWYRQAAGRGLQLLFYSVGIGQISSEVPQNLSASRPQDRQFILSSKKLLLSDSGFYLCAWIGTGRQETQYFGPGTRLLVL.

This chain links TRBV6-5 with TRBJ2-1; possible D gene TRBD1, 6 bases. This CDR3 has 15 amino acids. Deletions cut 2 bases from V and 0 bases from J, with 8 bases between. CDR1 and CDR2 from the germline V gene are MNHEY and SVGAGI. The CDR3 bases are TGTGCCAGCAGTTACGGACAGACCTCCTACAATGAGCAGTTCTTC. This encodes CASSYGQTSYNEQFF.

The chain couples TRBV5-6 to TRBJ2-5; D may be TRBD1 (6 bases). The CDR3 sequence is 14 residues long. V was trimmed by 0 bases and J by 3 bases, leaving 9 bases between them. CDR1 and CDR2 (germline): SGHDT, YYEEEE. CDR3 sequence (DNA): TGTGCCAGCAGCTTGGACACAGGGAAAGAGACCCAGTACTTC. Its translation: CASSLDTGKETQYF.

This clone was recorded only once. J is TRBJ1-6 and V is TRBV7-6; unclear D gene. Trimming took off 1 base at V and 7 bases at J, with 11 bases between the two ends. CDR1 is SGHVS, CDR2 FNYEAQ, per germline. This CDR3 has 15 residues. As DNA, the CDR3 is TGTGCCAGCAGCTTAGATCCGGGTAGGAATTCACCCCTCCACTTT. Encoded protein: CASSLDPGRNSPLHF.

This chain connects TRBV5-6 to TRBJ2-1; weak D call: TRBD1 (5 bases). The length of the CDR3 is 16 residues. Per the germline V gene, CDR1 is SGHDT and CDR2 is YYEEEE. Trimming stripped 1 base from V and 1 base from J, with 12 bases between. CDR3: CASSLRQGVSYNEQFF. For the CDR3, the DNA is TGTGCCAGCAGCTTGCGGCAGGGCGTTTCCTACAATGAGCAGTTCTTC. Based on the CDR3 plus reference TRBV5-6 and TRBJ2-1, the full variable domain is DAGVTQSPTHLIKTRGQQVTLRCSPKSGHDTVSWYQQALGQGPQFIFQYYEEEERQRGNFPDRFSGHQFPNYSSELNVNALLLGDSALYLCASSLRQGVSYNEQFFGPGTRLTVL.